This passage covers 24 T cell receptor beta chains from one sample sequenced in a study of OX40 agonist ivuxolimab in advanced cancers. The repertoire was sequenced with immunoSEQ multiplex PCR; TCRdb's copy has only in-frame clones and lacks some. The profile shows 45,000 to 65,000 clones, roughly 86% of them singletons. The sample consisted of CD4+ or CD8+ T cells sorted from blood, taken in a trial of the OX40 agonist ivuxolimab. The receptors were sampled from an adult with an advanced solid tumor such as melanoma, head and neck, liver or kidney cancer.

The V call is TRBV21-1, the J call TRBJ2-7; the DNA was not compared with TRBD2, the D call given in the table. TRBV21-1 is labeled a pseudogene. CDR3 length: 16 amino acids. Written as DNA, the CDR3 is TGTGCCAGCAGCCTTCAATTGTGTCTCGCGGGGTACGAGCAGTACTTC. This translates into CASSLQLCLAGYEQYF.

This clone was found once. The chain joins TRBV27 to TRBJ2-2; the match to TRBD2 covers 10 bases. Germline V gene lookup returns CDR1 MNHEY and CDR2 SMNVEV (reference sequence). The CDR3 runs 16 residues. Unmatched junction bases numbered 6, after V lost 4 bases and J lost 4 bases. Here the CDR3 reads CASSSPAGGGTGELFF. CDR3 nucleotide sequence: TGTGCCAGCAGTTCCCCAGCGGGAGGGGGCACCGGGGAGCTGTTTTTT.

A single count supports this clone. The rearrangement links TRBV5-4 to TRBJ1-2; D gene ambiguous. V shed 4 bases and J shed 6 bases, with 22 bases lying between them. Germline V lookup: CDR1 SGHNT, CDR2 YYREEE (reference sequence). The CDR3 has 16 residues. The CDR3 loop is CASSDPGRLLDHGYTF. The CDR3 region has the DNA TGTGCCAGCAGCGACCCCGGACGGCTGCTTGACCATGGCTACACCTTC.

The rearrangement uses TRBV6-4 and TRBJ2-6; D ambiguous. V gave up 2 bases and J gave up 2 bases, with 7 bases separating them. The germline CDR1 and CDR2 sequences are MRHNA and SNTAGT. This CDR3 is built from 15 residues. CDR3 sequence (DNA): TGTGCCAGCAGTGACAGTGCAGCTGGGGCCAACGTCCTGACTTTC. This gives the protein CASSDSAAGANVLTF.

This clone appeared a single time. V is TRBV11-2 and J is TRBJ2-7, with 7 positions matching TRBD1. The length of the CDR3 is 16 residues. The V segment lost 5 bases and the J segment 6 bases; nucleotides outside the gene matches: 16. Germline V lookup: CDR1 SGHAT, CDR2 FQNNGV. Written as DNA, the CDR3 is TGTGCCAGCAGCCCACAGGTCTGGACAGGCCCGCCCGAGCAGTACTTC. Translating it yields CASSPQVWTGPPEQYF.

The gene calls are TRBV9 and TRBJ2-3, with D perhaps matching TRBD1 (5 bases). The V gene's germline CDR1 is SGDLS and CDR2 YYNGEE. V lost 0 bases and J lost 4, with 6 bases in between. The CDR3 has 13 residues. CDR3 sequence: CASSVVGADTQYF. CDR3 bases: TGTGCCAGCAGCGTAGTAGGGGCAGATACGCAGTATTTT.

V and J are TRBV19 and TRBJ2-3; D gene unclear. The CDR3 consists of 16 residues. Per the germline V gene, CDR1 is LNHDA and CDR2 is SQIVND (reference sequence). With 5 bases removed from V and 4 bases from J, the gap between germline ends came to 19 bases. The CDR3: CASSGWQTIRPDTQYF. In nucleotides, the CDR3 is TGTGCCAGTAGTGGGTGGCAGACGATCCGTCCAGATACGCAGTATTTT.

The V gene is TRBV28, the J gene TRBJ2-1; either TRBD1 or TRBD2 may supply D (5 bases each). Trimming stripped 6 bases from V and 12 bases from J, with 15 bases between. The length of the CDR3 is 12 residues. In germline, CDR1 is MDHEN, CDR2 SYDVKM. The CDR3 is CASSLTTGGQFF. The DNA of the CDR3 is TGTGCCAGCAGCCTGACTACAGGAGGGCAGTTCTTC.

The chain combines TRBV13 with TRBJ2-2; D is perhaps TRBD1 or TRBD2 (5 bases each). CDR1 is PRHDT, CDR2 FYEKMQ, per germline (reference sequence). This CDR3 contains 17 residues. V lost 6 bases, J lost 6 bases, and 23 bases lay in between. The CDR3 is CASSSPLGLALAGELFF. The CDR3 bases are TGTGCCAGCAGTTCCCCCCTGGGGCTAGCACTCGCCGGGGAGCTGTTTTTT.

This clone was seen once. The chain has TRBV6-1 and TRBJ2-7, with D possibly matching TRBD1 (6 bases). CDR1 and CDR2 (germline): MNHNS, SASEGT. This CDR3 region has 15 residues. Between the trimmed V and J ends, which lost 2 bases and 3 bases, there was a span of 14 bases. CDR3 region: CASSEIRVTGYEQYF. DNA of the CDR3: TGTGCCAGCAGTGAAATTCGTGTGACAGGCTACGAGCAGTACTTC.

The chain combines TRBV7-2 with TRBJ1-2; D remains ambiguous. Trimming cost V 2 bases and J 4 bases, with 5 bases left between them. CDR1 SGHTA and CDR2 FQGNSA come from the germline V gene. The CDR3 sequence is 12 residues long. This CDR3 reads CASSLRAYGYTF. DNA of the CDR3: TGTGCCAGCAGCTTACGGGCCTATGGCTACACCTTC.

The chain joins TRBV28 to TRBJ1-3; the D gene is possibly TRBD1 (5 bases). V was clipped by 3 bases and J by 4 bases, with 10 bases between them. CDR1 and CDR2 (germline): MDHEN, SYDVKM. The CDR3 loop spans 14 amino acids. The CDR3 bases are TGTGCCAGCAGTTTGGAGGGGTACGGAAACACCATATATTTT. Protein product: CASSLEGYGNTIYF.

The V gene is TRBV5-6, the J gene TRBJ2-3, with D unclear. CDR3 size: 16 residues. The germline gives CDR1 SGHDT, CDR2 YYEEEE. The germline V and J ends were trimmed by 1 base and 2 bases, with 14 bases remaining between them. The CDR3 loop is CASSLPGTDFTDTQYF. The CDR3 nucleotides are TGTGCCAGCAGCTTGCCCGGAACCGACTTCACAGATACGCAGTATTTT. Full variable domain (remainder filled in from reference TRBV5-6 and TRBJ2-3): DAGVTQSPTHLIKTRGQQVTLRCSPKSGHDTVSWYQQALGQGPQFIFQYYEEEERQRGNFPDRFSGHQFPNYSSELNVNALLLGDSALYLCASSLPGTDFTDTQYFGPGTRLTVL.

The chain carries TRBV2 and TRBJ2-3, with a weak D call TRBD2 (5 bases). CDR3 length equals 15 residues. Germline CDR1 and CDR2: SNHLY and FYNNEI. Between the trimmed V and J ends, which lost 1 base and 0 bases, there was a span of 8 bases. CDR3: CASSEGESSTDTQYF. The CDR3 region has the DNA TGTGCCAGCAGTGAAGGGGAGTCTAGCACAGATACGCAGTATTTT.

The chain joins TRBV28 to TRBJ2-7; D gene unclear. This CDR3 contains 14 residues. The V gene's germline CDR1 is MDHEN and CDR2 SYDVKM. Trimming took off 7 bases at V and 1 base at J, with 14 bases between the two ends. Here the CDR3 DNA reads TGTGCCAGCAATCTCGGTGGGGTTTCCTACGAGCAGTACTTC. Translating it yields CASNLGGVSYEQYF.

The V gene is TRBV14, the J gene TRBJ2-5; TRBD2 is a possible D gene (6 bases). CDR1 and CDR2 (germline): SGHDN, FVKESK. The V end lost 0 bases, the J end lost 0 bases, and 11 bases lay between the germline ends. This CDR3 region has 16 residues. The chain's CDR3 is CASSQERGTYQETQYF. In DNA, the CDR3 is TGTGCCAGCAGCCAAGAACGGGGGACGTACCAAGAGACCCAGTACTTC.

J is TRBJ2-1 and V is TRBV5-1; possibly TRBD2 for D (5 bases). The length of the CDR3 is 15 residues. Between the trimmed V and J ends, which lost 3 bases and 6 bases, there was a span of 16 bases. Germline-derived CDR1 and CDR2 are SGHRS and YFSETQ. This chain's CDR3 is CASSYPRDSTNEQFF. CDR3 bases: TGCGCCAGCAGCTACCCCCGGGATTCGACCAATGAGCAGTTCTTC.

The chain carries TRBV6-1 and TRBJ2-5; D is undetermined. V lost 2 bases, J lost 5 bases, and 6 bases lay in between. CDR3 size: 12 residues. From germline, CDR1 is MNHNS and CDR2 SASEGT. The CDR3 DNA sequence: TGTGCCAGCAGTGAATTCCGGGAGACCCAGTACTTC. Its protein is CASSEFRETQYF.

This clone appeared once. The rearrangement links TRBV27 to TRBJ2-3, with D tentatively TRBD2 (5 bases). V lost 5 bases and J 1 base, leaving 13 bases between the germline ends. There are 15 residues in the CDR3. The germline V gene has CDR1 MNHEY and CDR2 SMNVEV (reference sequence). CDR3 residues: CASSHNPGGTDTQYF. CDR3 nucleotides: TGTGCCAGCAGTCACAACCCCGGGGGCACAGATACGCAGTATTTT.

This chain links TRBV18 with TRBJ2-3; 14 bases align to TRBD2. Trimming removed 2 bases from V and 4 bases from J; junction bases left unmatched: 11. The CDR3 totals 19 residues. Germline values: CDR1 KGHSH, CDR2 LQKENI. Here the CDR3 DNA reads TGTGCCAGCTCACCATACCCGGGACAGGGACTAGCGGGAGCAGATACGCAGTATTTT. Translated, it gives CASSPYPGQGLAGADTQYF.

The chain combines TRBV28 with TRBJ2-1; no clear D. The V end was cut by 6 bases, the J end by 7 bases, with 16 bases between. The CDR3 runs 14 residues. Germline CDR1 and CDR2: MDHEN and SYDVKM. The DNA of the CDR3 is TGTGCCAGCAGCCTTCCCCAAGACCGTAATGAGCAGTTCTTC. Its translation: CASSLPQDRNEQFF.

V gene TRBV28 combines with J gene TRBJ1-5; 9 nucleotides match TRBD1. The junction had 11 bases not matched to a gene; V was cut back by 2 bases and J by 3 bases. This CDR3 is built from 18 residues. Germline V lookup: CDR1 MDHEN, CDR2 SYDVKM. The CDR3 region is CASSLRDRGYWVNQPQHF. CDR3 in DNA: TGTGCCAGCAGTTTAAGAGACAGGGGGTATTGGGTCAATCAGCCCCAGCATTTT.

This chain joins TRBV30 and TRBJ1-2, with a possible D match to TRBD1 (5 bases). This CDR3 spans 11 amino acids. Germline assignment: CDR1 GTSNPN and CDR2 SVGIG (reference sequence). Between the trimmed V and J ends, which lost 5 bases and 8 bases, there was a span of 12 bases. The chain's CDR3 is CAWRGARGYTF. The CDR3 DNA follows: TGTGCCTGGCGAGGGGCGAGGGGCTACACCTTC.

In this sample, this clone turned up a few times. The chain links TRBV14 to TRBJ2-7, with 7 bases aligning to TRBD1. Looked up from germline, CDR1 is SGHDN and CDR2 is FVKESK. The V gene end was trimmed by 5 bases and the J gene end by 2 bases; junction bases not matched to a gene: 12. The CDR3 totals 16 residues. CDR3 sequence: CASSEGVPGQPYEQYF. The CDR3 DNA reads as TGTGCCAGCAGCGAAGGGGTACCGGGACAGCCCTACGAGCAGTACTTC. The whole variable domain, filled in from reference TRBV14 and TRBJ2-7, reads EAGVTQFPSHSVIEKGQTVTLRCDPISGHDNLYWYRRVMGKEIKFLLHFVKESKQDESGMPNNRFLAERTGGTYSTLKVQPAELEDSGVYFCASSEGVPGQPYEQYFGPGTRLTVT.